This TCR beta chain emerged from a study of T cells in Graves' hyperthyroidism and ophthalmopathy. Lactation, pregnancy, other autoimmune disease or uncontrolled infection excluded patients. RNA transcripts gave rise to amplified TCR beta CDR3 regions. The HTBI primer set drove a first-round RT-PCR of the TCR CDR3. TCRdb analysed the multiplex PCR reads with MiXCR anew, one entry per CDR3 protein. The data hold roughly 260,000 distinct CDR3 sequences, with about 15% observed a single time. This CDR3 spans 15 amino acids. Germline V gene sequence: CDR1 SGHRS, CDR2 YFSETQ. This clonotype was found many times. Germline is not matched at one junction end, which may reflect a read error.

The chain recombines TRBV5-1 with TRBJ2-1; D remains ambiguous. This clonotype was obtained from a woman aged 40 to 55 with Graves' hyperthyroidism that later progressed to Graves' ophthalmopathy. Sequencing was done on a sample of blood. CDR3 region: CASGLRGTEYNEQFF. CDR3 in DNA: TGCGCCAGCGGCTTACGAGGAACAGAGTACAATGAGCAGTTCTTC.